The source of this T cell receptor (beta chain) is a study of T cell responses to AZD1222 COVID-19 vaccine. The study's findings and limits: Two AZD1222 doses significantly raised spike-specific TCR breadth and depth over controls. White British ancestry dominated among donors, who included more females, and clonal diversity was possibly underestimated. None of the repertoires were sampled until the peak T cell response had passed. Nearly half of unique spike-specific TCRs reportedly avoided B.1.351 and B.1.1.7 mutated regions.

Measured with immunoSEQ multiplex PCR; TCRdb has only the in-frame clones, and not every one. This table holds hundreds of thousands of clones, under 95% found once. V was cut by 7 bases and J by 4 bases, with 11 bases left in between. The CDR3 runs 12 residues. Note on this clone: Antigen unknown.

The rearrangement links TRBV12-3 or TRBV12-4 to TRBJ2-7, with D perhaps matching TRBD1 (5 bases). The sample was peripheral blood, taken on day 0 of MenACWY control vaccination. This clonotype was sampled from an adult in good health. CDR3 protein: CASKYSGYEQYF. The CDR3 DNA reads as TGTGCCAGCAAGTACTCAGGGTACGAGCAGTACTTC.